The next 21 T cell receptor beta chains were all read from a single sample in a study of beta chain features in type 1 diabetes. Study-level points and caveats: Patients with Type 1 diabetes showed moderately but significantly shorter TCRB CDR3s in all four CD4+ subsets.

Expressed TCRB transcripts got sequenced, as all isolated RNA was reverse transcribed. TCRdb's table, derived via immunoSEQ multiplex PCR, lists solely in-frame clones and lacks some. The table has over 25,000 clones, 55% to 60% seen once. Which antigens these TCRs recognize remains unknown. Material: Tregs from blood. These receptors were taken from a woman in her late teens or twenties with type 1 diabetes.

The V gene is TRBV19, the J gene TRBJ2-2, with D possibly TRBD2 on 6 matching bases. Trimming removed 3 bases from V and 0 bases from J, with 8 bases in between. CDR3 size: 15 residues. The V gene's germline CDR1 is LNHDA and CDR2 SQIVND (reference sequence). The chain's CDR3 is CASSMGGSNTGELFF. In DNA form, the CDR3 reads TGTGCCAGTAGTATGGGGGGATCGAACACCGGGGAGCTGTTTTTT.

The rearrangement joins TRBV5-1 to TRBJ2-2, with D perhaps TRBD1 (6 bases). The length of the CDR3 is 15 residues. CDR1 SGHRS and CDR2 YFSETQ come from the germline V gene. The V gene lost 0 bases and the J gene lost 5 bases, with 11 bases spanning the gap. CDR3 sequence (DNA): TGCGCCAGCAGCTTGGCCCTAGGACAGACCGGGGAGCTGTTTTTT. Protein product: CASSLALGQTGELFF.

The chain carries TRBV19 and TRBJ2-3; TRBD2 agrees at 14 bases. CDR1 is LNHDA, CDR2 SQIVND, per germline (reference sequence). This CDR3 is built from 16 residues. Trimming took 5 bases from V and 4 from J; bases not matched to a gene: 5. Here the CDR3 DNA reads TGTGCCAGTAGTGCCGGGACTAGCGGGAGCGCAGATACGCAGTATTTT. Its translation is CASSAGTSGSADTQYF.

The chain uses TRBV7-3 and TRBJ1-5; TRBD1 matches at 8 bases. V shed 4 bases, J shed 9 bases, and the junction held 8 bases outside the gene matches. Germline lookup yields CDR1 SGHTA and CDR2 FQGTGA. The CDR3 is 14 residues long. The CDR3 protein is CASSSGQGRGPQHF. The CDR3, as DNA: TGTGCCAGCAGCTCAGGACAGGGCCGGGGGCCCCAGCATTTT.

This clone was found once. V usage is TRBV6-6 and J usage is TRBJ2-3; TRBD2 matches 13 bases. The V segment lost 4 bases and the J segment 8 bases; nucleotides outside the gene matches: 6. Per the germline V gene, CDR1 is MNHNY and CDR2 is SVGAGI (reference sequence). The CDR3 loop spans 15 amino acids. As DNA, the CDR3 is TGTGCCAGCAGTTCGGCACTAGCGGGGGGGGGTACGCAGTATTTT. Its translation: CASSSALAGGGTQYF.

V and J are TRBV2 and TRBJ2-1; 15 nucleotides align to TRBD2. The CDR3 length is 16 residues. In germline, CDR1 is SNHLY, CDR2 FYNNEI. V lost 4 bases and J lost 9; bases outside the gene matches: 7. The CDR3 region is CASSGIPGLAGGEQFF. The CDR3 bases are TGTGCCAGCAGTGGAATCCCGGGACTAGCGGGAGGTGAGCAGTTCTTC.

The V gene is TRBV11-2, the J gene TRBJ2-1; maybe TRBD2 (6 bases). Trimming cost V 6 bases and J 7 bases, with 13 bases left between them. Looked up from germline, CDR1 is SGHAT and CDR2 is FQNNGV. This CDR3 comprises 13 residues. The CDR3 sequence: CASRRFGGNEQFF. CDR3 in DNA: TGTGCCAGCAGACGATTCGGGGGAAATGAGCAGTTCTTC.

The rearrangement uses TRBV7-3 and TRBJ2-3, with D perhaps matching TRBD1 (6 bases). V lost 2 bases to trimming and J lost 6 bases, with 15 bases between them. The CDR3 contains 15 residues. Germline V gene lookup returns CDR1 SGHTA and CDR2 FQGTGA. As DNA, the CDR3 is TGTGCCAGCAGCTTACAGGGGCAGGGTAGTGATACGCAGTATTTT. Its translation is CASSLQGQGSDTQYF.

This chain links TRBV19 with TRBJ2-1; 10 bases line up with TRBD2. V dropped 5 bases and J dropped 15; count of bases not matched to a gene: 10. Germline V CDR1 and CDR2: LNHDA, SQIVND (reference sequence). The CDR3 spans 13 residues. In nucleotides, the CDR3 is TGTGCCAGTAGTTCAGCGGGAGGGTTATCTATGTTCTTC. The encoded protein is CASSSAGGLSMFF.

The gene calls are TRBV19 and TRBJ2-7; possible D gene TRBD2, 6 bases. Germline V gene lookup returns CDR1 LNHDA and CDR2 SQIVND (reference sequence). This CDR3 has 16 amino acids. Trimming cost V 6 bases and J 2 bases, with 20 bases left between them. The CDR3 nucleotides are TGTGCCAGTAGCCCGCTAGCGCTGGCGGGAACCTACGAGCAGTACTTC. It translates to CASSPLALAGTYEQYF.

This chain connects TRBV19 to TRBJ1-2; 8 positions agree with TRBD1. The V segment lost 6 bases and the J segment 4 bases; nucleotides outside the gene matches: 10. In germline, CDR1 is LNHDA, CDR2 SQIVND (reference sequence). The CDR3 length is 15 residues. The CDR3 region has the DNA TGTGCCAGTAGAACAACAGGGGGGGCCATCTATGGCTACACCTTC. As protein: CASRTTGGAIYGYTF.

In its sample, this clone was seen a few times. V gene TRBV19 combines with J gene TRBJ1-3, with 10 bases that match TRBD1. The J segment lost 4 bases and the V segment lost 6 bases, leaving 0 bases of the junction unmatched. This CDR3 region has 13 residues. Germline V gives CDR1 LNHDA, CDR2 SQIVND (reference sequence). This CDR3 reads CASRTGGGNTIYF. The CDR3 nucleotides read TGTGCCAGTAGGACAGGGGGCGGAAACACCATATATTTT. Together with reference TRBV19 and TRBJ1-3, the CDR3 gives the full variable domain: DGGITQSPKYLFRKEGQNVTLSCEQNLNHDAMYWYRQDPGQGLRLIYYSQIVNDFQKGDIAEGYSVSREKKESFPLTVTSAQKNPTAFYLCASRTGGGNTIYFGEGSWLTVV.

This clone was detected only a few times. The CDR3 spells CASSRTGGPRWLFF. In nucleotides, the CDR3 is TGTGCCAGCAGCCGGACAGGGGGCCCCAGATGGCTGTTTTTT. The chain couples TRBV27 to TRBJ2-2; the match to TRBD1 covers 11 bases. There are 14 residues in the CDR3. V trimming: 6 bases; J trimming: 13 bases; junction bases outside the gene matches: 10. Germline V gives CDR1 MNHEY, CDR2 SMNVEV (reference sequence).

The CDR3 DNA reads as TGCGCCAGCAGCTTGGCCGGGACTACTAGCACAGATACGCAGTATTTT. This codes for CASSLAGTTSTDTQYF. The genes are TRBV5-1 and TRBJ2-3; 7 bases map to TRBD2. The CDR3 sequence is 16 residues long. The J segment lost 0 bases and the V segment lost 0 bases, leaving 4 bases of the junction unmatched. CDR1 is SGHRS, CDR2 YFSETQ, per germline. Variable domain in full (rest from reference TRBV5-1 and TRBJ2-3): KAGVTQTPRYLIKTRGQQVTLSCSPISGHRSVSWYQQTPGQGLQFLFEYFSETQRNKGNFPGRFSGRQFSNSRSEMNVSTLELGDSALYLCASSLAGTTSTDTQYFGPGTRLTVL.

J is TRBJ2-5 and V is TRBV6-1; D unresolved. Per germline, CDR1 MNHNS and CDR2 SASEGT. Trimming stripped 7 bases from V and 0 bases from J, with 6 bases between. The CDR3 spans 12 residues. The CDR3 DNA follows: TGTGCCAGCACAATGTACCAAGAGACCCAGTACTTC. This sequence encodes CASTMYQETQYF.

This clone came up a few times. The chain carries TRBV5-1 and TRBJ2-1; D is perhaps TRBD1 (5 bases). V was pared by 4 bases and J by 7 bases, with 18 bases between. Germline V gene sequence: CDR1 SGHRS, CDR2 YFSETQ. The CDR3 consists of 15 residues. This chain's CDR3 is CASSGGAGRANEQFF. Here the CDR3 DNA reads TGCGCCAGCAGCGGTGGGGCAGGGCGTGCGAATGAGCAGTTCTTC.

The chain employs TRBV28 and TRBJ1-2; no clear D gene. V gave up 3 bases and J gave up 7 bases, with 15 bases separating them. Germline V gives CDR1 MDHEN, CDR2 SYDVKM. The CDR3 length is 14 residues. Here the CDR3 reads CASSLRARWGGYTF. The CDR3 DNA reads TGTGCCAGCAGTTTGCGGGCCAGGTGGGGTGGCTACACCTTC.

The rearrangement uses TRBV10-1 and TRBJ2-2, with 11 bases aligning to TRBD2. After removal of 3 bases from V and 2 bases from J, the junction contained 8 bases not matched to a gene. The CDR3 consists of 18 residues. Germline V gene data show CDR1 as WNHNN and CDR2 as SYGVQD (reference sequence). The DNA of the CDR3 is TGCGCCAGCAGTGAAATAGGTAGCGGGAGGGCCAACACCGGGGAGCTGTTTTTT. Its protein is CASSEIGSGRANTGELFF.

V and J are TRBV7-8 and TRBJ1-5; D not resolved. CDR1 SGHVS and CDR2 FQNEAQ come from the germline V gene. The CDR3 is made up of 16 amino acids. V was cut by 4 bases and J by 5 bases, with 18 bases left in between. CDR3 in amino acids: CASSSRAVGADQPQHF. As DNA, the CDR3 is TGTGCCAGCAGCTCACGGGCAGTGGGAGCTGATCAGCCCCAGCATTTT.

This clone was detected only a few times. The CDR3 nucleotides read TGTGCCAGCAGCCATGGTGACAGGAGAGCCTACGAGCAGTACTTC. This gives the protein CASSHGDRRAYEQYF. This chain connects TRBV28 to TRBJ2-7, with D perhaps TRBD1 (6 bases). CDR3 length equals 15 residues. Trimming removed 6 bases from V and 2 bases from J, with 17 bases in between. Germline loops: CDR1 MDHEN, CDR2 SYDVKM.

The chain uses TRBV30 and TRBJ1-6; D gene unclear. The CDR3 totals 11 residues. Germline-derived CDR1 and CDR2 are GTSNPN and SVGIG (reference sequence). Trimming left V 5 bases short and J 7 bases short, with 6 bases between. CDR3 DNA: TGTGCCTGGGGCACGAATTCACCCCTCCACTTT. Amino acids: CAWGTNSPLHF. Combining the CDR3 with reference TRBV30 and TRBJ1-6 gives the whole variable domain SQTIHQWPATLVQPVGSPLSLECTVEGTSNPNLYWYRQAAGRGLQLLFYSVGIGQISSEVPQNLSASRPQDRQFILSSKKLLLSDSGFYLCAWGTNSPLHFGNGTRLTVT.